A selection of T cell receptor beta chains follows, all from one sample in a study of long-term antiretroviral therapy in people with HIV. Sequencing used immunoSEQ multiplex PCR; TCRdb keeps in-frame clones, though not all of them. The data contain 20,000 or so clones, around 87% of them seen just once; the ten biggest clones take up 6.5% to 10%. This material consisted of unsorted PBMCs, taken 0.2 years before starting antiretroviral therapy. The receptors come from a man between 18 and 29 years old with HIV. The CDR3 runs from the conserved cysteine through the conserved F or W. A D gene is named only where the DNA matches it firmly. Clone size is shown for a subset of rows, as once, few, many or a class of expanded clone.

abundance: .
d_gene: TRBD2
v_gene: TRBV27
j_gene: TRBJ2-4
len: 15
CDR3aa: CASSFAGRTKNIQYF
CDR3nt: TGTGCCAGCAGTTTCGCCGGGAGGACCAAAAACATTCAGTACTTC

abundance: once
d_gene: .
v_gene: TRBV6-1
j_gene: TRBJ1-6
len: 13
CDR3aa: CASSEWVNSPLHF
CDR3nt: TGTGCCAGCAGTGAATGGGTAAATTCACCCCTCCACTTT

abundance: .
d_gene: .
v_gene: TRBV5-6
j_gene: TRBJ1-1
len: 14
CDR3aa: CASSAWGRWTEAFF
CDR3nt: TGTGCCAGCAGCGCATGGGGGAGATGGACTGAAGCTTTCTTT

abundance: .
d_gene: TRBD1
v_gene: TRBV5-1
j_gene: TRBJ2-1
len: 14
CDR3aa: CASQETGPNNEQFF
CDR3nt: TGCGCCTCCCAAGAGACAGGGCCCAACAATGAGCAGTTCTTC

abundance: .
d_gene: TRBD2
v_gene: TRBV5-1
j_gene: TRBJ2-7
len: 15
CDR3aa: CASSLAKERGVEQYF
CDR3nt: TGCGCCAGCAGCTTGGCCAAGGAGCGGGGCGTCGAGCAGTACTTC

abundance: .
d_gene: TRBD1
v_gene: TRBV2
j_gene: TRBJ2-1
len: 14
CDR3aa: CASSEARGTGRGFF
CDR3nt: TGTGCCAGCAGTGAAGCGCGGGGGACAGGGCGAGGGTTCTTC

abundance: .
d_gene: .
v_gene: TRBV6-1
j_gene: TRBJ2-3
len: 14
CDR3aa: CASKVGAGTDTQYF
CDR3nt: TGTGCCAGCAAAGTGGGGGCCGGCACAGATACGCAGTATTTT

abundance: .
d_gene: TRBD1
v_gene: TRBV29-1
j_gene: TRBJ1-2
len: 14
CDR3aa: CSVPGGASSEGYTF
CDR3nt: TGCAGCGTTCCAGGGGGCGCGTCGTCCGAAGGCTACACCTTC

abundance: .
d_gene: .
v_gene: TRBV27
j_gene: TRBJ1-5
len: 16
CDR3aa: CASSARDPGDGQPQHF
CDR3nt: TGTGCCAGCAGTGCCCGGGACCCCGGGGACGGTCAGCCCCAGCATTTT

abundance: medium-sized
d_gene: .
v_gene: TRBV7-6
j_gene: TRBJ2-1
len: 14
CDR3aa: CASSLAGAYNEQFF
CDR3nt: TGTGCCAGCAGCTTAGCGGGAGCTTACAATGAGCAGTTCTTC

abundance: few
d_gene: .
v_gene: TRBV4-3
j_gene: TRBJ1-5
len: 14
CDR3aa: CASSQRHGNQPQHF
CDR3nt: TGCGCCAGCAGCCAGAGACATGGCAATCAGCCCCAGCATTTT

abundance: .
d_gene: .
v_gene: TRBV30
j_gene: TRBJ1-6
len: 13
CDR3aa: CAWSRDTNSPLHF
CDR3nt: TGTGCCTGGAGCCGGGACACTAATTCACCCCTCCACTTT

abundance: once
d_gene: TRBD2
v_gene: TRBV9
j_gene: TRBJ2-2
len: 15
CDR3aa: CASSMTSGNTGELFF
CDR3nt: TGTGCCAGCAGCATGACTAGCGGGAACACCGGGGAGCTGTTTTTT

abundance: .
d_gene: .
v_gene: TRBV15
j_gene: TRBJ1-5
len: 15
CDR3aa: CATSRSGRDYQPQHF
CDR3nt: TGTGCCACCAGCAGATCTGGGCGGGATTATCAGCCCCAGCATTTT

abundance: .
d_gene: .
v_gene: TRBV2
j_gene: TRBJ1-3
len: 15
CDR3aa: CASSEYPTSGNTIYF
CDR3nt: TGTGCCAGCAGTGAATACCCAACCTCTGGAAACACCATATATTTT

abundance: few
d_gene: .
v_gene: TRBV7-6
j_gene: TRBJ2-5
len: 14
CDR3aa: CASSSTGEAETQYF
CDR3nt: TGTGCCAGCAGCTCTACAGGGGAGGCGGAGACCCAGTACTTC

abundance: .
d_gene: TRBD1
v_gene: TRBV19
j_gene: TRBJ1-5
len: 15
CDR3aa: CASSPNDRVGQPQHF
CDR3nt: TGTGCCAGTAGTCCGAACGACAGGGTCGGTCAGCCCCAGCATTTT

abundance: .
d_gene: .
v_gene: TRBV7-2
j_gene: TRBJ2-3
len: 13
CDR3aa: CASSLPATNTQYF
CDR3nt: TGTGCCAGCAGCTTACCCGCGACAAATACGCAGTATTTT

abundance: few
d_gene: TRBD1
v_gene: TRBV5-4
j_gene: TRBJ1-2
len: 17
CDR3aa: CASSLETTGGGRYGYTF
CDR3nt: TGTGCCAGCAGCTTAGAGACGACAGGGGGCGGTAGATATGGCTACACCTTC

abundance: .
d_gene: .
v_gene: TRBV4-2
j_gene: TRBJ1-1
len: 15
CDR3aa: CASSQGRGFLTEAFF
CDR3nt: TGTGCCAGCAGCCAAGGGAGGGGGTTCCTCACTGAAGCTTTCTTT

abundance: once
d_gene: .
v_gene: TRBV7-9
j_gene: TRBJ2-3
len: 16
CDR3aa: CASSLRPNGDTDTQYF
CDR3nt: TGTGCCAGCAGCTTAAGACCGAATGGTGACACAGATACGCAGTATTTT

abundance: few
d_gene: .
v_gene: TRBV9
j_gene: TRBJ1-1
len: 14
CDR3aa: CASSWGGSDTEAFF
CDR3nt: TGTGCCAGCAGTTGGGGCGGGTCGGACACTGAAGCTTTCTTT

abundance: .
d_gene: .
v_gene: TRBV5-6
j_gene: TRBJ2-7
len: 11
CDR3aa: CASSPTYEQYF
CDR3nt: TGTGCCAGCAGCCCCACCTACGAGCAGTACTTC

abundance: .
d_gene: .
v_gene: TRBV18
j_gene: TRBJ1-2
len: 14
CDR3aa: CASSLPPGNGGYTF
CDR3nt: TGTGCCAGCTCCCTACCCCCGGGGAACGGTGGCTACACCTTC

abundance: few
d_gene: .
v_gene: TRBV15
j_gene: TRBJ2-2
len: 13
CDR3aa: CATSLRGTGELFF
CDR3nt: TGTGCCACCAGCCTGCGGGGAACCGGGGAGCTGTTTTTT

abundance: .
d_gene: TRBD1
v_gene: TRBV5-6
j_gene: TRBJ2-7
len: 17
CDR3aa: CASSSPGGAGGWYEQYF
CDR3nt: TGTGCCAGCAGCTCCCCCGGTGGGGCAGGGGGTTGGTACGAGCAGTACTTC

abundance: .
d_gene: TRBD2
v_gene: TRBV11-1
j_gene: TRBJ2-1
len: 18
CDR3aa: CASSSLLKVLAGFNEQFF
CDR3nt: TGTGCCAGCAGCTCACTACTTAAGGTCTTAGCGGGGTTTAATGAGCAGTTCTTC

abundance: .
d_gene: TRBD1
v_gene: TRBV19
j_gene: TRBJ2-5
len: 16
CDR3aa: CASSAPGQPDQETQYF
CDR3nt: TGTGCCAGTAGTGCCCCGGGACAGCCCGACCAAGAGACCCAGTACTTC

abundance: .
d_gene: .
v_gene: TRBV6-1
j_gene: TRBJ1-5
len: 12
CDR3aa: CASRVGDQPQHF
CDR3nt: TGTGCCAGCAGGGTTGGCGATCAGCCCCAGCATTTT

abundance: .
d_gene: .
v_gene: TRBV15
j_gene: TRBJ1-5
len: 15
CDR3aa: CATSRVGSLNQPQHF
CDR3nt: TGTGCCACCAGCAGAGTAGGGTCTCTAAATCAGCCCCAGCATTTT

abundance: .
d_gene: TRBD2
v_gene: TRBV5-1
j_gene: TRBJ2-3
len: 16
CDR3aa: CASSSLAAVSRDTQYF
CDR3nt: TGCGCCAGCAGCTCACTAGCGGCCGTTAGTAGGGATACGCAGTATTTT

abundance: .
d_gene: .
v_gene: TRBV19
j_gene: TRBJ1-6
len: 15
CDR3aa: CASSIDPEGNSPLHF
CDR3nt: TGTGCCAGTAGTATAGATCCAGAAGGCAATTCACCCCTCCACTTT

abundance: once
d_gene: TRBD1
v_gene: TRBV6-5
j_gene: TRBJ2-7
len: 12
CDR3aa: CASGGQGGEQYF
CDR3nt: TGTGCCAGCGGGGGACAGGGGGGCGAGCAGTACTTC

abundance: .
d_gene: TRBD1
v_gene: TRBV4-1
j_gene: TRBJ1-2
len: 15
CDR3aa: CASSQGWTGAYGYTF
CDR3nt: TGCGCCAGCAGCCAAGGTTGGACAGGGGCCTATGGCTACACCTTC

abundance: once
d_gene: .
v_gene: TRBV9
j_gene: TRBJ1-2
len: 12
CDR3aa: CASSGGARGYTF
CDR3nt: TGTGCCAGCAGCGGTGGGGCGCGCGGCTACACCTTC

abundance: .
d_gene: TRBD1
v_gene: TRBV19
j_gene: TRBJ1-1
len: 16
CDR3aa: CASTDVGTGVFGEAFF
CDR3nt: TGTGCCAGTACCGATGTCGGGACAGGGGTATTTGGTGAAGCTTTCTTT

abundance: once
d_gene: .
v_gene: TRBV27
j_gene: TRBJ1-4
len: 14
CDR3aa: CASSFQQGYEKLFF
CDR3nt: TGTGCCAGCAGTTTTCAACAGGGTTATGAAAAACTGTTTTTT